This TCR beta chain was documented in a study of T cells in Graves' hyperthyroidism and ophthalmopathy. Points on this clonotype: What it binds is not known.

The CDR3 sequence is 15 residues long. Germline CDR1 is SGHDT and CDR2 is YYEEEE. Unmatched junction bases numbered 9, after V lost 5 bases and J lost 6 bases. Each 10 ml fresh peripheral blood draw supplied the PBMCs. Study conclusions and caveats: Blood shared most expanded thyroid clonotypes above 0.001. Ophthalmopathy, as predicted by the model, came a median roughly 6.5 months after the prediction.

The CDR3 regions of TCR beta were amplified from RNA transcripts. Carried out on the TCR CDR3, a first-round RT-PCR used the HTBI primer set. TCRdb ran MiXCR on the multiplex PCR reads and lists one entry per CDR3 protein. In the table there are hundreds of thousands of distinct CDR3 sequences, about 14% of which are singletons. The chain joins TRBV5-6 to TRBJ2-2; 8 bases map to TRBD2. The sample was blood. The receptor comes from a man over 45 with Graves' ophthalmopathy. The CDR3 nucleotides are TGTGCCAGCAGACCGGGACTAGTCTTGTCCGGGGAGCTGTTTTTT. Translated, it gives CASRPGLVLSGELFF.